The T cell receptor beta chain described here comes from a study of OX40 agonist ivuxolimab in advanced cancers. In the study overall: Ivuxolimab, which targeted the costimulatory receptor OX40 (CD134), was an agonistic, fully human IgG2 monoclonal antibody. Intravenous ivuxolimab was administered to patients every 2 weeks at six dose levels: 0.01, 0.1, 0.3, 1.5, 3 and 10 mg/kg. Among the roughly 54 dose-escalation patients, approximately 20 had hepatocellular carcinoma, 15 or so melanoma, 9 renal cell carcinoma and 9 head and neck cancer. In the dose-escalation cohort, 75% to 85% of patients were male, and the mean age was roughly 60 years with a range of roughly 20 to 85. Prior anti-PD-1, anti-PD-L1 or anti-CTLA-4 therapy was permitted, and about two fifths of dose-escalation patients had received checkpoint inhibitors. Partial responses were achieved by three dose-escalation patients, of whom one had hepatocellular carcinoma and two had cutaneous melanoma. The point of sequencing TCRbeta in the periphery was to test whether ivuxolimab changed TCR sequence diversity and drove clonal T-cell expansion. The monotherapy dose-escalation portion (N ≈ 52 patients) of the phase I ivuxolimab trial is reported in the paper.

To sequence the TCRbeta CDR3 region, genomic DNA was isolated from the sorted cells. The immunoSEQ Assay was used to sequence the TCRbeta CDR3 regions. Sourced from immuneACCESS, this table was stored by TCRdb with only in-frame sequences that have V and J called. A share of the clones is absent; for the studies checked, an unresolved V gene accounts for under half, and the remainder has no known explanation. The sample contains tens of thousands of clones, roughly 84% of them found a single time. The top ten clonotypes cover 1.5% to 2% of the sample. The trial excluded patients who had a history of autoimmune disease or who were on systemic immunosuppression. Peripheral blood for TCR sequencing was drawn from every dose cohort at baseline, at cycle 4 day 1 and at cycle 7 day 1. The samples were taken from a phase I, first-in-human, multicenter, open-label dose-escalation trial of ivuxolimab. Adults with locally advanced or metastatic melanoma, renal cell carcinoma, hepatocellular carcinoma or head and neck squamous cell carcinoma were enrolled in the trial. Before TCR sequencing, CD4+ and CD8+ T cells were separately sorted from peripheral blood.

The investigation overall reported the following: In partial responders in the 0.1-3.0 mg/kg groups, normalized peripheral clonal expansion was found to be among the lowest, especially among CD8+ T cells. Which antigens the clonally expanded peripheral T cells were specific for was not determined. Low levels of normalized T-cell clonal expansion were also seen in some patients who did not respond. After ivuxolimab, CD8+ T cells had more expanded clones than CD4+ T cells on average. Clonal expansion of both CD4+ and CD8+ blood T cells was observed from baseline to week 6 at doses 0.1 to 3.0 mg/kg.

CDR1 and CDR2 are read off the germline V gene as SGHDT and YYEEEE. V is clipped by 2 bases and J by 6 bases, and the sequence between their germline boundaries is 15 bases long. Reading from cysteine to phenylalanine, the CDR3 counts 14 amino acids. Only the CDR3 DNA stays, 42 bases, in frame from base 1. This clone was counted only a few times. It lacks a known antigen. Base qualities are not at hand, and no much larger clone is one base apart. This TCR was recovered from an adult with an advanced solid tumor such as melanoma, head and neck, liver or kidney cancer. The chain uses TRBV5-6 and TRBJ2-7; too little of a D gene remains to name it. The material was CD4+ or CD8+ T cells sorted from blood, obtained in a trial of the OX40 agonist ivuxolimab. The DNA reads TGTGCCAGCAGCTTTGGTGGCAGTATGTCCGAGCAGTACTTC. It translates as CASSFGGSMSEQYF.